Described below is a single TCR beta chain sequence and its context. The data are from a study of blood T cell repertoires in COVID-19. Across the study: T cells, B-cell-depleted T cells, or PBMCs supplied cDNA or gDNA.

Clones were sequenced by immunoSEQ multiplex PCR, and TCRdb holds only the in-frame ones, with some missing. Among under 200,000 clones listed, around four fifths were seen once. The CDR3 runs to 14 residues. Losses at the gene ends were 8 bases for V and 9 bases for J; bases not matched to a gene: 14. Germline CDR1 MNHEY, CDR2 SVGAGI. The sequence was obtained from a man aged 70 or older with active or convalescent COVID-19. The sequencing input was peripheral blood. The J gene is TRBJ2-7, the V gene TRBV6-5; 9 nucleotides line up with TRBD1. The CDR3 reads CASGSGTGRLRQYF. CDR3 nucleotide sequence: TGTGCCAGCGGGTCCGGGACAGGGAGACTTAGGCAGTACTTC.